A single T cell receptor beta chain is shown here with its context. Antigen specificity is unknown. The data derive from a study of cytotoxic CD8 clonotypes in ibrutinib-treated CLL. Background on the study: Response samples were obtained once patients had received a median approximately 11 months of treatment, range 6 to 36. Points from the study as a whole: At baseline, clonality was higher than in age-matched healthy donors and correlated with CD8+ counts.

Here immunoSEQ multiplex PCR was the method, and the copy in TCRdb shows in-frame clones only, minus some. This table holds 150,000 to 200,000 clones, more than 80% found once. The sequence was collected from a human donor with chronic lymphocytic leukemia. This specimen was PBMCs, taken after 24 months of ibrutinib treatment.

The chain's CDR3 is CAWLRGIAGVTDTQYF. As DNA, the CDR3 is TGTGCCTGGCTCCGGGGAATAGCGGGAGTCACAGATACGCAGTATTTT. This chain connects TRBV30 to TRBJ2-3, with 9 nucleotides matching TRBD2. Looked up from germline, CDR1 is GTSNPN and CDR2 is SVGIG (reference sequence). V was clipped by 5 bases and J by 2 bases; unmatched bases: 11. The CDR3 covers 16 residues.